The T cell receptor (beta chain) described here comes from a study of T cells in Graves' hyperthyroidism and ophthalmopathy. CDR1 is PRHDT, CDR2 FYEKMQ, per germline (reference sequence). The CDR3 sequence is 18 residues long. The V and J ends lost 0 bases and 0 bases respectively, with 15 bases between them. RNA transcripts were the template for amplifying TCR beta CDR3 regions. HTBI primers were the set used in a first-round RT-PCR of the TCR CDR3. A single record per CDR3 protein comes from TCRdb applying MiXCR to the multiplex PCR reads. The table has about 290,000 distinct CDR3 sequences, about 14% seen once; the top ten hold roughly 8%. This clonotype was observed many times.

The sample was blood. The receptor comes from a woman aged 30 to 39 with Graves' hyperthyroidism that later progressed to Graves' ophthalmopathy. The gene calls are TRBV13 and TRBJ1-3; TRBD1 is a possible D gene (5 bases). The CDR3 sequence is CASSLGTGTDVSGNTIYF. As DNA, the CDR3 is TGTGCCAGCAGCTTAGGCACCGGGACGGACGTCTCTGGAAACACCATATATTTT.